One sample yielded the 27 T cell receptor beta chains listed below, sequenced in a study of blood T cell repertoires in COVID-19. Method: immunoSEQ multiplex PCR; TCRdb's copy keeps in-frame clones and lacks some. The table has just over 150,000 clones, 92% seen once. Input material: peripheral blood. The receptors derive from a man under 40 with COVID-19, enrolled during active disease.

The chain is built from TRBV29-1 and TRBJ1-1; a possible D gene is TRBD1 (6 bases). The germline V gene has CDR1 SQVTM and CDR2 ANQGSEA. The CDR3 extends over 11 amino acids. The V end lost 7 bases, the J end lost 10 bases, and 16 bases lay between the germline ends. CDR3 DNA: TGCAGCGCCTTATACAGGGATGGAGCTTTCTTT. Translated, it gives CSALYRDGAFF.

This sequence joins TRBV28 and TRBJ2-5; D unclear. The germline V gene encodes CDR1 MDHEN and CDR2 SYDVKM. V was shortened by 2 bases and J by 5 bases, with 6 bases between the two germline ends. The CDR3 has 12 residues. Written as DNA, the CDR3 is TGTGCCAGCAGTTTAGTGGGCGAGACCCAGTACTTC. Amino acid sequence: CASSLVGETQYF. The variable domain in full, with the rest retrieved from reference TRBV28 and TRBJ2-5, is DVKVTQSSRYLVKRTGEKVFLECVQDMDHENMFWYRQDPGLGLRLIYFSYDVKMKEKGDIPEGYSVSREKKERFSLILESASTNQTSMYLCASSLVGETQYFGPGTRLLVL.

V gene TRBV20-1 combines with J gene TRBJ1-5; D is uncertain. Germline V CDR1 and CDR2: DFQATT, SNEGSKA (reference sequence). The CDR3 length is 15 residues. The germline V and J ends were trimmed by 3 bases and 0 bases, with 12 bases remaining between them. As DNA, the CDR3 is TGCAGTGCTAGTAGGACGGGGAGTAGCAATCAGCCCCAGCATTTT. This encodes CSASRTGSSNQPQHF.

The chain uses TRBV15 and TRBJ2-1; 7 bases are a match to TRBD1. Trimming removed 0 bases from V and 6 bases from J; junction bases left unmatched: 2. The CDR3 totals 14 residues. Germline V gene data show CDR1 as LNHNV and CDR2 as YYDKDF (reference sequence). Here the CDR3 DNA reads TGTGCCACCAGCAGAGAAAACAGGGGCAATGAGCAGTTCTTC. The encoded protein is CATSRENRGNEQFF.

The chain has TRBV5-1 and TRBJ1-1; 9 bases are a match to TRBD1. Germline CDR1 reads SGHRS; CDR2 reads YFSETQ. CDR3 length: 15 amino acids. The V segment lost 3 bases and the J segment 3 bases; nucleotides outside the gene matches: 6. CDR3 nucleotides: TGCGCCAGCAGCTCCTCCACAGGGGGCTACACTGAAGCTTTCTTT. Encoded protein: CASSSSTGGYTEAFF.

The J gene is TRBJ2-1, the V gene TRBV27; 8 bases fit TRBD1. From germline, CDR1 is MNHEY and CDR2 SMNVEV (reference sequence). J lost 7 bases, V lost 2 bases, and 4 bases had no gene match. The CDR3 contains 14 residues. The chain's CDR3 is CASSLVTGVNEQFF. DNA for the CDR3: TGTGCCAGCAGTTTAGTGACAGGGGTGAATGAGCAGTTCTTC.

The J gene is TRBJ1-1, the V gene TRBV15, with D unresolved. The CDR3 has 14 amino acids. Trimming removed 3 bases at V and 4 bases at J, with 12 bases between. Germline CDR1 LNHNV, CDR2 YYDKDF (reference sequence). For the CDR3, the DNA is TGTGCCACCAGCAGTGTCTCTGTTCTCACTGAAGCTTTCTTT. Translation gives CATSSVSVLTEAFF.

The CDR3 DNA is TGTGCCAGCAGTTCGTTCCCTCGGGGCTACACCTTC. It yields the protein CASSSFPRGYTF. J is TRBJ1-2 and V is TRBV28; D unclear. The length of the CDR3 is 12 residues. V was pared by 4 bases and J by 8 bases, with 11 bases between. The germline gives CDR1 MDHEN, CDR2 SYDVKM.

The chain carries TRBV7-7 and TRBJ2-7; 7 bases align to TRBD2. The germline CDR1 and CDR2 sequences are SSHAT and FNYEAQ (reference sequence). The CDR3 runs 13 residues. J lost 3 bases, V lost 2 bases, and 1 base had no gene match. The CDR3 nucleotides are TGTGCCAGCAGCTTAAGGGAGGGCTACGAGCAGTACTTC. Amino acid sequence: CASSLREGYEQYF.

This clone was detected a few times. The DNA for the CDR3 is TGTGCCAGCAGCTTGGAAGTCAGGGCAGGGACCGGGGAGCTGTTTTTT. As protein: CASSLEVRAGTGELFF. V is TRBV5-8 and J is TRBJ2-2, with a tentative D call TRBD1 (5 bases). Trimming took off 0 bases at V and 5 bases at J, with 14 bases between the two ends. Germline CDR1 SGHTS, CDR2 YDEGEE. The CDR3 extends over 16 amino acids.

This clone was observed a handful of times. V usage is TRBV19 and J usage is TRBJ2-7, with D hard to call. The CDR3 loop spans 13 amino acids. Germline values: CDR1 LNHDA, CDR2 SQIVND (reference sequence). V was shortened by 8 bases and J by 2 bases, with 13 bases between the two germline ends. The CDR3, as DNA: TGTGCCAGTCGACAACCAGATACCTACGAGCAGTACTTC. It yields the protein CASRQPDTYEQYF.

V is TRBV3-1 (or the pseudogene TRBV3-2) and J is TRBJ1-5; possibly TRBD1 for D (6 bases). CDR1 is LGHDT, CDR2 YNNKEL, per germline (reference sequence). The CDR3 extends over 15 amino acids. V was trimmed by 0 bases and J by 0 bases, leaving 6 bases between them. The CDR3 DNA reads TGTGCCAGCAGCCAAGAGGACAGTAGCAATCAGCCCCAGCATTTT. It yields the protein CASSQEDSSNQPQHF.

The chain has TRBV6-5 and TRBJ1-4, with 7 bases aligning to TRBD1. Losses at the gene ends were 3 bases for V and 8 bases for J; bases not matched to a gene: 3. CDR1 MNHEY and CDR2 SVGAGI come from the germline V gene. The CDR3 runs 13 residues. The CDR3, as DNA: TGTGCCAGCAGTTATCAGGGGGGAGAAAAACTGTTTTTT. This translates into CASSYQGGEKLFF.

The genes are TRBV7-2 and TRBJ1-1; perhaps TRBD1 as D (5 bases). Germline V gene lookup returns CDR1 SGHTA and CDR2 FQGNSA. The V end was cut by 5 bases, the J end by 0 bases, with 10 bases between. There are 14 residues in the CDR3. CDR3 bases: TGTGCCAGCAGCCGGGGGGTCGTGAACACTGAAGCTTTCTTT. This gives the protein CASSRGVVNTEAFF.

The chain couples TRBV12-3 or TRBV12-4 to TRBJ1-1; no clear D gene. The length of the CDR3 is 12 residues. Trimming pared 6 bases from V and 7 bases from J, leaving 12 bases between. The CDR3 region has the DNA TGTGCCAGCAGCCGGGAGGAGGGTGAAGCTTTCTTT. Protein product: CASSREEGEAFF.

The rearrangement joins TRBV27 to TRBJ2-1; 10 positions agree with TRBD2. CDR3 length: 15 residues. Trimming at V came to 2 bases and at J to 4 bases, leaving 2 bases not matched to a gene. Germline V gene data show CDR1 as MNHEY and CDR2 as SMNVEV (reference sequence). This CDR3 is CASSLLAGAYNEQFF. DNA of the CDR3: TGTGCCAGCAGTTTACTAGCGGGAGCATACAATGAGCAGTTCTTC.

V and J are TRBV10-3 and TRBJ1-3, with D perhaps matching TRBD1 (6 bases). The V end was cut by 4 bases, the J end by 4 bases, with 17 bases between. The CDR3 has 16 amino acids. Germline lookup yields CDR1 ENHRY and CDR2 SYGVKD. In DNA, the CDR3 is TGTGCCATCAGTGTTTCAGGGGCGCCAAGAGGAAACACCATATATTTT. Protein: CAISVSGAPRGNTIYF.

The count of this clone is one. The chain employs TRBV11-1 and TRBJ2-3; D is undetermined. V lost 3 bases and J lost 5, with 9 bases in between. From germline, CDR1 is SGHAT and CDR2 FQDESV (reference sequence). This CDR3 region has 13 residues. CDR3 sequence (DNA): TGTGCCAGCAGCTTTGAAAGAGGAGATACGCAGTATTTT. Amino acids: CASSFERGDTQYF.

The chain is built from TRBV7-9 and TRBJ2-5, with TRBD1 identical over 12 bases. The germline CDR1 and CDR2 sequences are SEHNR and FQNEAQ (reference sequence). V shed 4 bases and J 4 bases; nucleotides not matched to a gene: 4. This CDR3 spans 15 amino acids. CDR3 nucleotides: TGTGCCAGCAGCTCGGGACAGGGGGCTCTAGAGACCCAGTACTTC. Its translation is CASSSGQGALETQYF.

This chain links TRBV9 with TRBJ2-7; possibly TRBD2 for D (7 bases). From germline, CDR1 is SGDLS and CDR2 YYNGEE. This CDR3 is built from 15 residues. Trimming stripped 0 bases from V and 7 bases from J, with 17 bases between. CDR3 in DNA: TGTGCCAGCAGCGTAGCTGGCCAGGGGAGGGTGGAGCAGTACTTC. Protein product: CASSVAGQGRVEQYF.

A single count supports this clone. This chain uses TRBV9 with TRBJ2-1, with no clear D. CDR1 is SGDLS and CDR2 is YYNGEE in the germline V gene. This CDR3 has 13 amino acids. V lost 0 bases to trimming and J lost 10 bases, with 11 bases between them. CDR3 amino acids: CASSVELVGEQFF. The DNA for the CDR3 is TGTGCCAGCAGCGTAGAACTCGTGGGCGAGCAGTTCTTC.

V usage is TRBV2 and J usage is TRBJ1-2; 10 positions match TRBD1. CDR3 length: 15 residues. Germline values: CDR1 SNHLY, CDR2 FYNNEI. The J segment lost 2 bases and the V segment lost 6 bases, leaving 6 bases of the junction unmatched. Here the CDR3 reads CASRERQGANYGYTF. For the CDR3, the DNA is TGTGCCAGCAGGGAACGACAGGGGGCGAACTATGGCTACACCTTC.

The chain links TRBV30 to TRBJ1-2, with 9 bases lining up with TRBD1. The J segment lost 4 bases and the V segment lost 1 base, leaving 4 bases of the junction unmatched. This CDR3 is built from 14 residues. Germline V gene sequence: CDR1 GTSNPN, CDR2 SVGIG (reference sequence). The CDR3 nucleotides read TGTGCCTGGAGTGCGGGACAGGGAAGCTATGGCTACACCTTC. This gives the protein CAWSAGQGSYGYTF.

The chain links TRBV7-2 to TRBJ1-3; TRBD1 matches 7 bases. The CDR3 extends over 16 amino acids. J was trimmed by 1 base and V by 2 bases; bases with no gene match: 5. Germline V gives CDR1 SGHTA, CDR2 FQGNSA. The CDR3 loop reads CASSLRGQGSGNTIYF. The CDR3 nucleotides read TGTGCCAGCAGCTTAAGGGGGCAGGGTTCTGGAAACACCATATATTTT.

V usage is TRBV7-9 and J usage is TRBJ2-7; 7 nucleotides agree with TRBD1. Germline V gene data show CDR1 as SEHNR and CDR2 as FQNEAQ (reference sequence). The junction had 17 bases not matched to a gene; V was cut back by 3 bases and J by 6 bases. CDR3 size: 17 residues. CDR3 in DNA: TGTGCCAGCAGCTTCAGCTTCTCCACCGACAGGGAAGGCGAGCAGTACTTC. This translates into CASSFSFSTDREGEQYF.

The chain uses TRBV5-5 and TRBJ2-2; 11 bases are shared with TRBD2. V lost 1 base to trimming and J lost 4 bases; unmatched junction nucleotides: 6. The CDR3 has 17 residues. CDR1 SGHKS and CDR2 YYEKEE come from the germline V gene (reference sequence). The CDR3 DNA is TGTGCCAGCAGCTTGACCCCACTAGCGGGGGTCACCGGGGAGCTGTTTTTT. It specifies CASSLTPLAGVTGELFF.

The V call is TRBV5-6, the J call TRBJ2-7; maybe TRBD1 (5 bases). CDR1 is SGHDT and CDR2 is YYEEEE in the germline V gene. The CDR3 is 13 residues long. V lost 3 bases, J lost 4 bases, and 11 bases lay in between. The DNA for the CDR3 is TGTGCCAGCAGCTCTGACAGTCCTTACGAGCAGTACTTC. It yields the protein CASSSDSPYEQYF.